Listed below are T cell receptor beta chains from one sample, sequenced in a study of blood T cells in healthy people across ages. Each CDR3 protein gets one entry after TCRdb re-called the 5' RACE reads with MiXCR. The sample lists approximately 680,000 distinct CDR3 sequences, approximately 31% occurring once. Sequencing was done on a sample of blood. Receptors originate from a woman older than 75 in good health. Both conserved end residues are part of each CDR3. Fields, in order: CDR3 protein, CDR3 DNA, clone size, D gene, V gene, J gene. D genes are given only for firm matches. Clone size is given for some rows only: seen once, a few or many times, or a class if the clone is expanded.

CDR3: CASSGPSGGGGDTQYF
DNA: TGTGCCAGCAGCGGGCCTAGCGGGGGAGGAGGAGATACGCAGTATTTT
size: many
D: TRBD2
V: TRBV9
J: TRBJ2-3

CDR3: CASGNSGTSNTEAFF
DNA: TGTGCCAGCGGGAATTCCGGGACTTCGAACACTGAAGCTTTCTTT
size: few
D: NA
V: TRBV6-2/TRBV6-3
J: TRBJ1-1

CDR3: CASSLLSGAGRLNTEAFF
DNA: TGTGCCAGCAGCCTTCTGTCTGGGGCAGGCCGATTGAACACTGAAGCTTTCTTT
size: NA
D: NA
V: TRBV4-2
J: TRBJ1-1

CDR3: CASSFPSGGRNTEAFF
DNA: TGTGCCAGCAGCTTCCCCAGCGGGGGGCGGAACACTGAAGCTTTCTTT
size: NA
D: NA
V: TRBV7-9
J: TRBJ1-1

CDR3: CAIRKLAGGYNEQFF
DNA: TGTGCCATCAGAAAACTAGCGGGAGGATATAATGAGCAGTTCTTC
size: NA
D: TRBD2
V: TRBV10-3
J: TRBJ2-1

CDR3: CASSSRPTVDTQYF
DNA: TGCGCCAGCAGCTCCCGCCCCACAGTCGATACGCAGTATTTT
size: NA
D: NA
V: TRBV5-1
J: TRBJ2-3

CDR3: CASSATREDEAFF
DNA: TGTGCCAGCAGCGCGACTAGGGAAGACGAAGCTTTCTTT
size: NA
D: NA
V: TRBV9
J: TRBJ1-1

CDR3: CASSSLASGSYEQYF
DNA: TGTGCCAGCAGTTCCCTCGCTAGCGGGTCCTACGAGCAGTACTTC
size: NA
D: TRBD2
V: TRBV6-6
J: TRBJ2-7

CDR3: CAGSTTTSGETQYF
DNA: TGTGCCGGCAGCACCACGACTAGCGGAGAGACCCAGTACTTC
size: NA
D: TRBD2
V: TRBV7-9
J: TRBJ2-5

CDR3: CASRKGGTGYNEQFF
DNA: TGTGCCAGCAGGAAGGGGGGGACAGGATACAATGAGCAGTTCTTC
size: many
D: NA
V: TRBV2
J: TRBJ2-1

CDR3: CASSFQVGEQFF
DNA: TGTGCCAGCAGCTTCCAGGTTGGTGAGCAGTTCTTC
size: many
D: NA
V: TRBV7-9
J: TRBJ2-1

CDR3: CSVDKGGTSGIERTDTQYF
DNA: TGCAGCGTGGATAAGGGGGGGACTAGCGGGATAGAACGCACAGATACGCAGTATTTT
size: few
D: TRBD2
V: TRBV29-1
J: TRBJ2-3

CDR3: CASSRDTSGGAPKNIQYF
DNA: TGCGCCAGCAGCCGGGACACTAGCGGGGGGGCACCCAAAAACATTCAGTACTTC
size: many
D: TRBD2
V: TRBV5-1
J: TRBJ2-4

CDR3: CASSGVYEQYF
DNA: TGTGCCAGCAGCGGAGTCTACGAGCAGTACTTC
size: NA
D: NA
V: TRBV7-9
J: TRBJ2-7

CDR3: CASSPDGGDLLSGANVLTF
DNA: TGTGCCAGCAGCCCAGATGGGGGGGATTTACTTTCTGGGGCCAACGTCCTGACTTTC
size: many
D: TRBD2
V: TRBV7-9
J: TRBJ2-6

CDR3: CATSSLGTGTEKLFF
DNA: TGTGCCACCAGCAGCCTGGGGACAGGCACTGAAAAACTGTTTTTT
size: few
D: TRBD1
V: TRBV15
J: TRBJ1-4

CDR3: CASSQDATGTKKITDTQYF
DNA: TGCGCCAGCAGCCAAGATGCGACCGGGACAAAAAAAATCACAGATACGCAGTATTTT
size: many
D: NA
V: TRBV4-3
J: TRBJ2-3

CDR3: CASSLLGLINQPQHF
DNA: TGTGCCAGCAGCCTCTTAGGACTGATCAATCAGCCCCAGCATTTT
size: NA
D: NA
V: TRBV7-2
J: TRBJ1-5

CDR3: CASTEGHSYGYTF
DNA: TGTGCCAGCACCGAGGGACACTCCTATGGCTACACCTTC
size: NA
D: NA
V: TRBV6-1
J: TRBJ1-2

CDR3: CAISYIINQPQHF
DNA: TGTGCCATCAGCTATATTATCAATCAGCCCCAGCATTTT
size: many
D: NA
V: TRBV10-3
J: TRBJ1-5

CDR3: CASSVLPAGTGGASYGYTF
DNA: TGTGCCAGCAGCGTTCTGCCCGCCGGGACAGGGGGCGCCAGCTATGGCTACACCTTC
size: many
D: TRBD1
V: TRBV9
J: TRBJ1-2

CDR3: CASSLAGPELYYGYTF
DNA: TGTGCCAGCAGCTTAGCGGGCCCGGAGTTGTACTATGGCTACACCTTC
size: many
D: NA
V: TRBV7-9
J: TRBJ1-2

CDR3: CAWSAQDNQPQHF
DNA: TGTGCCTGGAGTGCCCAGGACAATCAGCCCCAGCATTTT
size: NA
D: NA
V: TRBV30
J: TRBJ1-5

CDR3: CASGTGKFGYTF
DNA: TGTGCCAGTGGGACAGGGAAATTCGGCTACACCTTC
size: many
D: TRBD1
V: TRBV27
J: TRBJ1-2

CDR3: CASTLGQGHNEQYF
DNA: TGTGCCAGCACCCTAGGACAGGGCCACAATGAGCAGTACTTC
size: NA
D: TRBD1
V: TRBV7-3
J: TRBJ2-5

CDR3: CASSLDGRYQPQHF
DNA: TGTGCCAGCAGCTTAGATGGCAGATATCAGCCCCAGCATTTT
size: NA
D: NA
V: TRBV7-2
J: TRBJ1-5

CDR3: CASSLETGTGKNTGELFF
DNA: TGTGCCAGCAGCTTAGAGACCGGGACAGGCAAGAACACCGGGGAGCTGTTTTTT
size: NA
D: TRBD1
V: TRBV7-6
J: TRBJ2-2

CDR3: CSARGGQPNSPLHF
DNA: TGCAGTGCTAGGGGGGGCCAACCTAATTCACCCCTCCACTTT
size: NA
D: NA
V: TRBV20-1
J: TRBJ1-6

CDR3: CASSFSGSGGGERFF
DNA: TGTGCCAGCAGCTTTTCTGGGTCAGGGGGCGGTGAGCGGTTCTTC
size: NA
D: TRBD1
V: TRBV7-9
J: TRBJ2-1

CDR3: CASSSRKTEAFF
DNA: TGTGCCAGCAGCTCCCGGAAAACTGAAGCTTTCTTT
size: NA
D: NA
V: TRBV7-2
J: TRBJ1-1

CDR3: CASRDRSSYNSPLHF
DNA: TGTGCCAGCAGGGACAGAAGCTCCTATAATTCACCCCTCCACTTT
size: many
D: NA
V: TRBV27
J: TRBJ1-6

CDR3: CAWSVRASRGGGYTF
DNA: TGTGCCTGGAGTGTACGGGCTTCCAGGGGAGGTGGCTACACCTTC
size: many
D: NA
V: TRBV30
J: TRBJ1-2

CDR3: CASRRTGGNEKLFF
DNA: TGTGCCAGCAGACGGACAGGGGGTAATGAAAAACTGTTTTTT
size: few
D: TRBD1
V: TRBV28
J: TRBJ1-4

CDR3: CASRKPGDTQYF
DNA: TGTGCCAGCAGGAAACCCGGGGATACGCAGTATTTT
size: many
D: NA
V: TRBV6-1
J: TRBJ2-3

CDR3: CASSLGDAGVGYTF
DNA: TGTGCCAGCAGTTTAGGGGATGCAGGGGTAGGCTACACCTTC
size: NA
D: NA
V: TRBV12-3/TRBV12-4
J: TRBJ1-2

CDR3: CASSSVPNYGYTF
DNA: TGTGCCAGCAGCTCCGTTCCTAACTATGGCTACACCTTC
size: few
D: NA
V: TRBV28
J: TRBJ1-2

CDR3: CASSESRRYGYTF
DNA: TGTGCCAGCAGTGAAAGCAGGAGGTATGGCTACACCTTC
size: many
D: NA
V: TRBV6-1
J: TRBJ1-2

CDR3: CASSQSFNYGYTF
DNA: TGTGCCAGCAGTCAGTCTTTTAACTATGGCTACACCTTC
size: many
D: NA
V: TRBV27
J: TRBJ1-2

CDR3: CASSPHRGGGYTF
DNA: TGTGCCAGCAGCCCACACAGGGGTGGCGGCTACACCTTC
size: few
D: TRBD1
V: TRBV3-1
J: TRBJ1-2

CDR3: CASHRGRQGLNTEAFF
DNA: TGTGCCAGCCATAGGGGGCGACAGGGGTTGAACACTGAAGCTTTCTTT
size: NA
D: TRBD1
V: TRBV2
J: TRBJ1-1

CDR3: CASSPRGLDTDTQYF
DNA: TGTGCCAGCAGCCCGCGGGGTCTTGACACAGATACGCAGTATTTT
size: many
D: NA
V: TRBV7-2
J: TRBJ2-3

CDR3: CASSYGGISYNEQFF
DNA: TGTGCCAGCAGTTACGGGGGTATCTCCTACAATGAGCAGTTCTTC
size: many
D: NA
V: TRBV6-2/TRBV6-3
J: TRBJ2-1

CDR3: CASSLDGHGGTDTQYF
DNA: TGCGCCAGCAGCTTGGATGGGCACGGGGGAACAGATACGCAGTATTTT
size: many
D: NA
V: TRBV5-1
J: TRBJ2-3

CDR3: CASSLGVLGLNTEAFF
DNA: TGCGCCAGCAGCTTGGGGGTCTTGGGGTTGAACACTGAAGCTTTCTTT
size: NA
D: NA
V: TRBV5-1
J: TRBJ1-1

CDR3: CASILTGGGNTIYF
DNA: TGTGCCAGCATTTTAACAGGGGGAGGAAACACCATATATTTT
size: few
D: TRBD1
V: TRBV12-3/TRBV12-4
J: TRBJ1-3

CDR3: CAWSVGQGYNSPLHF
DNA: TGTGCCTGGAGTGTGGGACAGGGGTATAATTCACCCCTCCACTTT
size: NA
D: TRBD1
V: TRBV30
J: TRBJ1-6

CDR3: CASPWGTF
DNA: TGTGCCAGCCCCTGGGGCACCTTC
size: many
D: NA
V: TRBV12-3/TRBV12-4
J: TRBJ1-2

CDR3: CASRPGQAAGQGGYTF
DNA: TGTGCCAGCAGACCGGGACAGGCGGCGGGCCAGGGGGGCTACACCTTC
size: few
D: TRBD1
V: TRBV5-5
J: TRBJ1-2

CDR3: CATSRAGYTPDTQYF
DNA: TGTGCCACCAGCAGAGCTGGGTATACCCCAGATACGCAGTATTTT
size: many
D: NA
V: TRBV15
J: TRBJ2-3

CDR3: CAIPRPEAMPDNEQFF
DNA: TGTGCCATCCCTCGACCCGAAGCGATGCCGGACAATGAGCAGTTCTTC
size: many
D: NA
V: TRBV7-9
J: TRBJ2-1

CDR3: CASSPRLASDEQFF
DNA: TGTGCCAGCAGCCCAAGACTAGCTTCCGATGAGCAGTTCTTC
size: many
D: TRBD2
V: TRBV11-2
J: TRBJ2-1

CDR3: CASSPSKPGRTYGYTF
DNA: TGTGCCAGCAGCCCATCCAAACCGGGCAGGACCTATGGCTACACCTTC
size: many
D: NA
V: TRBV6-5
J: TRBJ1-2

CDR3: CAWSVLPATGELFF
DNA: TGTGCCTGGAGTGTACTTCCGGCCACCGGGGAGCTGTTTTTT
size: many
D: NA
V: TRBV30
J: TRBJ2-2